What follows describes a single T cell receptor (beta chain). Its antigen specificity is not known. There are no base qualities to consult, and no much larger clone falls within one base. Including the terminal cysteine and phenylalanine, the CDR3 comprises 15 residues. Only the CDR3 part of the read is kept: 45 bases, read in frame from the first base. The junction shows trimming of 5 bases on V and 5 bases on J, and the gene matches do not reach 7 bases of it. CDR1 is given as MNHEY and CDR2 as SVGEGT, both from the germline V gene. The library was produced with the immunoSEQ multiplex PCR assay. DNA from the cultured, isolated CD4+ T cells was subjected to TCR beta CDR3 sequencing. Per the original workflow: Non-productive TCR sequences were removed, reads were trimmed to the CDR3 region, and CDR3s of at least 7 amino acids were retained. The MANAFEST web app was used to identify antigen-specific clonotypes by comparing expansion in peptide wells with expansion in reference cultures. To count as positive, a clone had to show expansion at FDR<0.05 compared with the reference and with all other wells, an odds ratio above 5, and a frequency above 0.1% in two replicate wells. Cross-reactive clonotypes were defined as significantly expanded in SARS-CoV-2 spike wells and in at least one common cold coronavirus spike condition. Levenshtein distance calculated with the stringdist R package was used to assess CDR3 similarity, and unrooted trees were constructed with ape in R 3.6.1. The source is immuneACCESS, and TCRdb retained only in-frame sequences with V and J called. Part of the clones is not carried over; for the studies checked, unresolved V genes explain less than half of this, and the remainder is unexplained. V, J and clone size were drawn from that table, and D and trimming were deduced from the DNA. This sample comprises some 31,000 clones, approximately 73% of them detected only once. Around 25% of the sample belongs to the ten largest clones.

The ViraFEST assay stimulated PBMC with viral peptide pools and then used TCR sequencing to identify antigen-specific CD4+ T cell clonotypes by expansion. After roughly 11 days of culture, CD4+ T cells were isolated with the EasySep CD4+ T cell isolation kit. Healthy vaccine recipients had no prior SARS-CoV-2 infection, confirmed by negative nucleocapsid antibodies before and after vaccination. Approximately 2 million PBMC per well were cultured with approximately 10 ug/ml peptides in IMDM containing roughly 5% human AB serum, roughly 10 IU/ml IL-2 and gentamicin. Half of the culture medium was replaced with fresh IL-2-containing medium on days 3 and 7. Unless noted otherwise, every peptide stimulation condition was cultured in triplicate wells. Using Ficoll-Paque Plus gradient centrifugation, PBMC were separated from whole blood and then either used fresh or cryopreserved at -140C. Overlapping peptide pools spanned the spike proteins of SARS-CoV-2 and the common cold coronaviruses HCoV-NL63, HCoV-OC43 and HCoV-229E. Genomic DNA was extracted from cultured CD4+ T cells with the QIAamp micro DNA kit.

This sample was taken from a study of vaccination effects on CD4 cells after COVID-19 (dated by TCRdb to the early 2020s). Background on the whole study: Each participant received two doses of an mRNA SARS-CoV-2 vaccine, either BNT162b2 or mRNA-1273. The study compared SARS-CoV-2 spike-specific CD4+ TCR repertoires before and after mRNA vaccination in COVID-19 convalescent patients and infection-naive vaccine recipients. A total of 10 COVID-19 convalescent patients and a few SARS-CoV-2-naive healthy vaccine recipients were included in the full study. Cultures from other donors in the study were sequenced with the Oncomine TCR Beta short-read assay on an Illumina iSeq 100.

Overall study outcomes, separate from this receptor: In healthy vaccine recipients, vaccine-induced clones were almost all SARS-CoV-2 mono-reactive, with only 1 of 255 being cross-reactive with common cold coronaviruses. The study was limited by a small number of convalescent patients, and early post-infection timepoints were lacking. At late post-vaccination timepoints, both infection-induced and vaccine-induced clones showed marked clonal contraction, consistent with waning T cell responses.

The input for sequencing was CD4+ T cells from PBMCs cultured with HCoV-OC43 spike peptides, taken before COVID-19 vaccination. The sample's cell subset or site label, decoded: HCoV-OC43 spike overlapping peptide pool stimulation. The V and J segments used are TRBV6-2 or TRBV6-3 and TRBJ1-5; TRBD1 aligns with 9 central bases. The receptor was isolated from a human donor who received a COVID-19 vaccine. The base sequence is TGTGCCAGCAGTCTCGACAGGGGGACGGATCAGCCCCAGCATTTT. Its protein is CASSLDRGTDQPQHF.